This passage covers 25 T cell receptor beta chains from one sample sequenced in a study of blood T cell repertoires in COVID-19. The data were produced by immunoSEQ multiplex PCR, yet TCRdb's version contains in-frame clones alone and is incomplete. The data hold about 140,000 clones, with 88% observed a single time. Sequencing was carried out using peripheral blood. The receptors here all came from a woman aged 55 to 70 with acute or convalescent COVID-19.

This chain joins TRBV28 and TRBJ1-5; TRBD1 agrees at 7 bases. CDR1 is MDHEN, CDR2 SYDVKM, per germline. The V and J ends lost 4 bases and 0 bases, in that order; junction bases with no gene match: 15. The length of the CDR3 is 19 residues. CDR3 in DNA: TGTGCCAGCAGTTCCATTGGGACAGCCTCAGGGTTTAGCAATCAGCCCCAGCATTTT. Protein: CASSSIGTASGFSNQPQHF.

V is TRBV18 and J is TRBJ1-1; D unclear. This CDR3 comprises 15 residues. The V and J ends lost 0 bases and 1 base respectively, with 9 bases between them. Germline V gene sequence: CDR1 KGHSH, CDR2 LQKENI. The CDR3 spells CASSPPNLRNTEAFF. CDR3 in DNA: TGTGCCAGCTCACCACCGAACCTAAGGAACACTGAAGCTTTCTTT.

The chain combines TRBV19 with TRBJ1-5, with a possible D match to TRBD1 (6 bases). Germline CDR1 LNHDA, CDR2 SQIVND (reference sequence). V was shortened by 5 bases and J by 6 bases, with 11 bases between the two germline ends. This CDR3 region has 13 residues. The CDR3 nucleotides read TGTGCCAGTAGTTCCAGGGGAATTCAGCCCCAGCATTTT. Its translation is CASSSRGIQPQHF.

The rearrangement joins TRBV28 to TRBJ2-2, with 15 bases that match TRBD2. From germline, CDR1 is MDHEN and CDR2 SYDVKM. The CDR3 runs to 18 residues. The J segment lost 4 bases and the V segment lost 4 bases, leaving 7 bases of the junction unmatched. CDR3 region: CASSYLGLAGGTTGELFF. The DNA for the CDR3 is TGTGCCAGCAGTTACTTGGGACTAGCGGGGGGAACCACCGGGGAGCTGTTTTTT.

This chain connects TRBV2 to TRBJ2-5, with 9 bases aligning to TRBD2. The CDR3 sequence is 15 residues long. Germline CDR1 is SNHLY and CDR2 is FYNNEI. The V segment lost 1 base and the J segment 2 bases; nucleotides outside the gene matches: 2. In nucleotides, the CDR3 is TGTGCCAGCAGTGAAGGGCTAGCGGGACAAGAGACCCAGTACTTC. Its translation is CASSEGLAGQETQYF.

The chain links TRBV4-1 to TRBJ2-3; 11 bases are a match to TRBD2. The CDR3 has 15 amino acids. The germline V gene encodes CDR1 MGHRA and CDR2 YSYEKL. V lost 1 base to trimming and J lost 14 bases; unmatched junction nucleotides: 11. The CDR3 coding sequence is TGCGCCAGCAGCCAAGTAATAGCGGGGGGGCCAGATAGGTATTTT. Amino acid sequence: CASSQVIAGGPDRYF.

This sequence joins TRBV7-2 and TRBJ2-7; weak D call: TRBD2 (6 bases). Trimming left V 2 bases short and J 1 base short, with 12 bases between. CDR1 and CDR2 from the germline V gene are SGHTA and FQGNSA. The CDR3 extends over 15 amino acids. CDR3 region: CASSLTVGGSYEQYF. CDR3 nucleotide sequence: TGTGCCAGCAGCTTAACCGTGGGGGGTTCCTACGAGCAGTACTTC.

V is TRBV11-2 and J is TRBJ2-5; D gene unclear. The V gene's germline CDR1 is SGHAT and CDR2 FQNNGV. CDR3 length: 16 residues. Trimming removed 5 bases from V and 5 bases from J, with 21 bases in between. The CDR3 coding sequence is TGTGCCAGCAGCCCTCCCCATTCGGGTTCCATGGAGACCCAGTACTTC. It specifies CASSPPHSGSMETQYF.

The chain has TRBV4-1 and TRBJ2-2; D might be TRBD2 (7 bases). The V end lost 5 bases, the J end lost 6 bases, and 19 bases lay between the germline ends. This CDR3 region has 16 residues. The V gene's germline CDR1 is MGHRA and CDR2 YSYEKL. The CDR3 reads CASSFNSGGGAGELFF. The CDR3 nucleotides are TGCGCCAGCAGCTTCAACTCTGGGGGGGGCGCCGGGGAGCTGTTTTTT.

This chain uses TRBV7-2 with TRBJ1-6, with D hard to call. The ends were cut back, 2 bases at V and 4 bases at J, with 15 bases in the middle. The CDR3 is 17 amino acids. The germline CDR1 and CDR2 sequences are SGHTA and FQGNSA. As DNA, the CDR3 is TGTGCCAGCAGCTTAATGGAGGTTCGGATATATAATTCACCCCTCCACTTT. Its translation is CASSLMEVRIYNSPLHF.

In its sample, this clone was seen once. J is TRBJ1-1 and V is TRBV7-9, with unresolved D. Trimming removed 3 bases at V and 1 base at J, with 9 bases between. The CDR3 sequence is 14 residues long. Germline values: CDR1 SEHNR, CDR2 FQNEAQ (reference sequence). The CDR3 sequence is CASSFKARNTEAFF. CDR3 nucleotides: TGTGCCAGCAGCTTCAAAGCACGGAACACTGAAGCTTTCTTT.

On this clone itself: Other nucleotide sequences from this sample produce the same CDR3. V is TRBV9 and J is TRBJ2-1; D gene unclear. Germline loops: CDR1 SGDLS, CDR2 YYNGEE. Trimming shortened V by 4 bases and J by 0 bases, and 5 bases separated the two germline ends. This CDR3 comprises 13 residues. Here the CDR3 DNA reads TGTGCCAGCAGCCCCCGCTCCTACAATGAGCAGTTCTTC. This encodes CASSPRSYNEQFF.

The chain employs TRBV7-8 and TRBJ1-5; maybe TRBD1 (6 bases). With 4 bases removed from V and 3 bases from J, the gap between germline ends came to 10 bases. There are 14 residues in the CDR3. Germline V CDR1 and CDR2: SGHVS, FQNEAQ. CDR3 region: CASSSGQYNQPQHF. The CDR3 DNA reads as TGTGCCAGCAGCTCAGGACAGTACAATCAGCCCCAGCATTTT.

This clone was observed a single time. The rearrangement links TRBV18 to TRBJ2-3, with D maybe TRBD2 (6 bases). This CDR3 has 12 amino acids. Germline V gene sequence: CDR1 KGHSH, CDR2 LQKENI. Trimming removed 2 bases from V and 6 bases from J, with 6 bases in between. For the CDR3, the DNA is TGTGCCAGCTCACCAGGGGGGGATACGCAGTATTTT. Amino acids: CASSPGGDTQYF.

CDR3: CASTRQGVGNTEAFF. As DNA, the CDR3 is TGTGCCAGCACCAGACAGGGGGTGGGGAACACTGAAGCTTTCTTT. The V gene is TRBV6-5, the J gene TRBJ1-1; 9 bases line up with TRBD1. There are 15 residues in the CDR3. Germline V gene lookup returns CDR1 MNHEY and CDR2 SVGAGI. Trimming cost V 7 bases and J 1 base; bases outside gene matches: 7.

This clone was recorded only once. The same CDR3 also results from other DNA sequences found in this sample. The chain couples TRBV13 to TRBJ1-2, with 8 positions matching TRBD1. The junction had 6 bases not matched to a gene; V was cut back by 3 bases and J by 0 bases. The CDR3 loop spans 16 amino acids. Per the germline V gene, CDR1 is PRHDT and CDR2 is FYEKMQ (reference sequence). CDR3 loop: CASSLGRGRANYGYTF. CDR3 in DNA: TGTGCCAGCAGCTTGGGCAGGGGGCGGGCTAACTATGGCTACACCTTC.

The chain carries TRBV19 and TRBJ2-5; D is perhaps TRBD1 (6 bases). Germline CDR1 and CDR2: LNHDA and SQIVND (reference sequence). This CDR3 contains 13 residues. The V end lost 1 base, the J end lost 11 bases, and 14 bases lay between the germline ends. CDR3 DNA sequence: TGTGCCAGTAGTATAGGCAATTCAGGGGAGCAGTACTTC. It yields the protein CASSIGNSGEQYF.

This clone has only one observation. The chain is built from TRBV5-1 and TRBJ1-2; D might be TRBD1 (6 bases). The CDR3 spans 14 residues. Between the trimmed V and J ends, which lost 1 base and 5 bases, there was a span of 12 bases. Germline loops: CDR1 SGHRS, CDR2 YFSETQ. Here the CDR3 reads CASSLRRQGYGYTF. For the CDR3, the DNA is TGCGCCAGCAGCTTGAGGCGCCAGGGGTATGGCTACACCTTC.

This clone was detected once. The J gene is TRBJ2-3, the V gene TRBV3-1 (or the pseudogene TRBV3-2), with 10 bases identical to TRBD1. CDR3 length: 15 amino acids. Germline values: CDR1 LGHDT, CDR2 YNNKEL (reference sequence). V trimming: 4 bases; J trimming: 4 bases; junction bases outside the gene matches: 5. CDR3 amino acids: CASSLMGQGPDTQYF. Written as DNA, the CDR3 is TGTGCCAGCAGCCTCATGGGACAGGGGCCAGATACGCAGTATTTT.

The chain uses TRBV10-3 and TRBJ1-3, with D hard to call. The CDR3 is 14 residues long. Germline V gene lookup returns CDR1 ENHRY and CDR2 SYGVKD. V was cut by 5 bases and J by 0 bases, with 8 bases left in between. For the CDR3, the DNA is TGTGCCATCAGTTCGGACTCCTCTGGAAACACCATATATTTT. This codes for CAISSDSSGNTIYF.

This chain joins TRBV29-1 and TRBJ2-1, with 9 bases matching TRBD2. The CDR3 covers 14 residues. Germline CDR1 SQVTM, CDR2 ANQGSEA. After removal of 7 bases from V and 4 bases from J, the junction contained 8 bases not matched to a gene. Written as DNA, the CDR3 is TGCAGCGCCGACAGGCTAGCGGGATACAATGAGCAGTTCTTC. Translating it yields CSADRLAGYNEQFF.

The chain recombines TRBV6-2 or TRBV6-3 with TRBJ1-5; the D is unclear. The CDR3 loop spans 12 amino acids. With 2 bases removed from V and 4 bases from J, the gap between germline ends came to 3 bases. The germline CDR1 and CDR2 sequences are MNHEY and SVGEGT. The CDR3 sequence: CASSYQNQPQHF. CDR3 bases: TGTGCCAGCAGTTACCAGAATCAGCCCCAGCATTTT.

This rearrangement joins TRBV29-1 to TRBJ2-5, with TRBD1 identical over 8 bases. In germline, CDR1 is SQVTM, CDR2 ANQGSEA. CDR3 length: 13 residues. With 7 bases clipped from V and 2 bases from J, the junction kept 6 bases outside the gene matches. This CDR3 is CSGGQGAQETQYF. CDR3 sequence (DNA): TGCAGCGGGGGCCAGGGGGCTCAAGAGACCCAGTACTTC. The full variable domain, completed using reference TRBV29-1 and TRBJ2-5, is SAVISQKPSRDICQRGTSLTIQCQVDSQVTMMFWYRQQPGQSLTLIATANQGSEATYESGFVIDKFPISRPNLTFSTLTVSNMSPEDSSIYLCSGGQGAQETQYFGPGTRLLVL.

The CDR3 loop is CASSQGLSGNTIYF. DNA for the CDR3: TGTGCCAGCAGCCAAGGGCTCTCTGGAAACACCATATATTTT. V gene TRBV3-1 (or the pseudogene TRBV3-2) combines with J gene TRBJ1-3; D remains unclear. This CDR3 comprises 14 residues. The V end was cut by 1 base, the J end by 0 bases, with 4 bases between. CDR1 LGHDT and CDR2 YNNKEL come from the germline V gene (reference sequence).

V and J are TRBV9 and TRBJ1-5; unclear D gene. The CDR3 sequence is 14 residues long. The V gene lost 3 bases and the J gene lost 3 bases, with 10 bases spanning the gap. CDR1 and CDR2 (germline): SGDLS, YYNGEE. Here the CDR3 DNA reads TGTGCCAGCAGCGGACCGGGGTTCAATCAGCCCCAGCATTTT. Translation: CASSGPGFNQPQHF.